The 9 T cell receptor beta chains below all came from one sample that was sequenced in a study of cytomegalovirus exposure and HLA in healthy donors. PCR amplification relied on 60 Vbeta primers (plus 13 Jbeta primers). Here immunoSEQ multiplex PCR was the method, and the copy in TCRdb shows in-frame clones only, minus some. The data hold some 130,000 clones, with 65% to 80% observed a single time. The source material was PBMCs. These receptors all come from a human donor in good health.

The V and J genes are TRBV5-1 and TRBJ1-1; D ambiguous. The CDR3 consists of 13 residues. V lost 4 bases, J lost 1 base, and 8 bases lay in between. Germline V CDR1 and CDR2: SGHRS, YFSETQ. CDR3 coding DNA: TGCGCCAGCAGCACGGTTAGGAACACTGAAGCTTTCTTT. Translated: CASSTVRNTEAFF. Full variable domain (remainder filled in from reference TRBV5-1 and TRBJ1-1): KAGVTQTPRYLIKTRGQQVTLSCSPISGHRSVSWYQQTPGQGLQFLFEYFSETQRNKGNFPGRFSGRQFSNSRSEMNVSTLELGDSALYLCASSTVRNTEAFFGQGTRLTVV.

The chain recombines TRBV19 with TRBJ2-2, with TRBD2 as a possible D gene (6 bases). CDR1 is LNHDA and CDR2 is SQIVND in the germline V gene (reference sequence). Trimming pared 3 bases from V and 0 bases from J, leaving 8 bases between. This CDR3 contains 15 residues. The CDR3 DNA sequence: TGTGCCAGTAGTATGGGACTCGCGAACACCGGGGAGCTGTTTTTT. It specifies CASSMGLANTGELFF.

A word on this clone: A read error may account for a junction end that differs from germline. The chain recombines TRBV7-3 with TRBJ1-3, with D possibly being TRBD1 (6 bases). CDR3 size: 11 residues. Germline lookup yields CDR1 SGHTA and CDR2 FQGTGA. CDR3 DNA: TGTGCCAGCAGCTTAAGGGACACCTGTGATTTT. Amino acids: CASSLRDTCDF.

V gene TRBV28 combines with J gene TRBJ1-5, with D possibly being TRBD1 (6 bases). The germline V and J ends were trimmed by 5 bases and 7 bases, with 15 bases remaining between them. CDR1 and CDR2 (germline): MDHEN, SYDVKM. The CDR3 loop spans 14 amino acids. The DNA of the CDR3 is TGTGCCAGCAGTCCCTGGTCAGGGGACCAGCCCCAGCATTTT. Translation gives CASSPWSGDQPQHF.

This clone showed up just once. V and J are TRBV6-5 and TRBJ2-2; TRBD2 agrees at 9 bases. CDR1 is MNHEY and CDR2 is SVGAGI in the germline V gene. The ends lost 3 bases at V and 3 bases at J; junction bases unmatched: 5. The CDR3 has 16 amino acids. The DNA for the CDR3 is TGTGCCAGCAGTTATTTAGCGGGAGCGGACACCGGGGAGCTGTTTTTT. Amino acids: CASSYLAGADTGELFF.

The J gene is TRBJ2-6, the V gene TRBV28, with 12 positions matching TRBD1. The germline V gene encodes CDR1 MDHEN and CDR2 SYDVKM. V shed 6 bases, J shed 1 base, and the junction held 10 bases outside the gene matches. The CDR3 covers 19 residues. CDR3 DNA sequence: TGTGCCAGCAGCTCCGGGACAGGGGGCGTGTTATCTGGGGCCAACGTCCTGACTTTC. As protein: CASSSGTGGVLSGANVLTF.

The V and J genes are TRBV4-3 and TRBJ2-3; D call uncertain. Germline CDR1 reads LGHNA; CDR2 reads YSLEER. The CDR3 contains 15 residues. V was clipped by 7 bases and J by 1 base, with 15 bases between them. CDR3 protein: CASTQSLLGTDTQYF. The CDR3 region has the DNA TGCGCCAGCACACAAAGTCTGCTGGGCACAGATACGCAGTATTTT.

The chain employs TRBV14 and TRBJ2-1; 7 nucleotides agree with TRBD1. V lost 5 bases and J lost 3; bases outside the gene matches: 1. Germline V gene sequence: CDR1 SGHDN, CDR2 FVKESK. The CDR3 totals 13 residues. CDR3 DNA: TGTGCCAGCAGCTACAGGGGCTACAATGAGCAGTTCTTC. This sequence encodes CASSYRGYNEQFF.

The chain recombines TRBV18 with TRBJ2-7; 9 nucleotides agree with TRBD1. Germline-derived CDR1 and CDR2 are KGHSH and LQKENI. V trimming: 4 bases; J trimming: 3 bases; junction bases outside the gene matches: 4. CDR3 size: 14 residues. CDR3 loop: CASSRTGVRYEQYF. The CDR3 DNA reads as TGTGCCAGCTCACGGACAGGGGTCCGCTACGAGCAGTACTTC.